The 17 T cell receptor beta chains below all came from one sample that was sequenced in a study of blood T cell repertoires in COVID-19. Produced via immunoSEQ multiplex PCR; TCRdb's table is partial and in-frame only. Here the sample spans hundreds of thousands of clones, about 82% being singletons. Material: peripheral blood. Source of these receptors: a man in his fifties or sixties with active or convalescent COVID-19.

This chain joins TRBV19 and TRBJ2-2; maybe TRBD1 (6 bases). CDR3 length: 11 residues. Per germline, CDR1 LNHDA and CDR2 SQIVND (reference sequence). V gave up 9 bases and J gave up 8 bases, with 10 bases separating them. The CDR3 DNA reads TGTGCCAGCTCCGGGACAGGGGAGCTGTTTTTT. It yields the protein CASSGTGELFF. Complete variable domain (other parts from reference TRBV19 and TRBJ2-2): DGGITQSPKYLFRKEGQNVTLSCEQNLNHDAMYWYRQDPGQGLRLIYYSQIVNDFQKGDIAEGYSVSREKKESFPLTVTSAQKNPTAFYLCASSGTGELFFGEGSRLTVL.

The chain carries TRBV5-1 and TRBJ2-1; D may be TRBD1 (5 bases). CDR1 and CDR2 (germline): SGHRS, YFSETQ. The CDR3 sequence is 15 residues long. The V and J ends lost 6 bases and 2 bases respectively, with 15 bases between them. The chain's CDR3 is CASIQTQGPYNEQFF. CDR3 DNA: TGCGCCAGCATTCAAACCCAGGGTCCCTACAATGAGCAGTTCTTC.

The chain combines TRBV14 with TRBJ2-6; D gene uncertain. This CDR3 contains 14 residues. Trimming removed 8 bases at V and 0 bases at J, with 8 bases between. The germline V gene has CDR1 SGHDN and CDR2 FVKESK. In DNA, the CDR3 is TGTGCCAGCCATCCTAGCTCTGGGGCCAACGTCCTGACTTTC. It encodes CASHPSSGANVLTF.

This clone was seen just once. The V call is TRBV9, the J call TRBJ2-3; D ambiguous. V was clipped by 3 bases and J by 5 bases, with 10 bases between them. CDR1 is SGDLS and CDR2 is YYNGEE in the germline V gene. The CDR3 extends over 13 amino acids. CDR3 in amino acids: CASSASVVDTQYF. CDR3 in DNA: TGTGCCAGCAGCGCCTCGGTGGTAGATACGCAGTATTTT.

The sample holds one count of this clone. The CDR3 bases are TGTGCTAGTGACGGCGGACTAGCGGGCTTCACCGGGGAGCTGTTTTTT. Translation: CASDGGLAGFTGELFF. This chain connects TRBV12-5 to TRBJ2-2; TRBD2 matches 11 bases. Losses at the gene ends were 7 bases for V and 4 bases for J; bases not matched to a gene: 8. The CDR3 loop spans 16 amino acids. CDR1 and CDR2 from the germline V gene are LGHNT and FRNRAP.

The gene calls are TRBV27 and TRBJ1-5; perhaps TRBD1 as D (6 bases). CDR3 length: 15 amino acids. V was shortened by 7 bases and J by 2 bases, with 15 bases between the two germline ends. Germline V gene lookup returns CDR1 MNHEY and CDR2 SMNVEV (reference sequence). CDR3 DNA sequence: TGTGCCAGCAAGATTACAGGGCTTGGCAATCAGCCCCAGCATTTT. Translation: CASKITGLGNQPQHF.

J is TRBJ2-5 and V is TRBV30, with 13 bases that match TRBD2. Trimming at V came to 3 bases and at J to 7 bases, leaving 5 bases not matched to a gene. This CDR3 comprises 14 residues. Germline lookup yields CDR1 GTSNPN and CDR2 SVGIG (reference sequence). CDR3 protein: CAWRTSGRSGTQYF. In nucleotides, the CDR3 is TGTGCCTGGAGGACTAGCGGGAGGAGCGGGACCCAGTACTTC.

The chain employs TRBV2 and TRBJ2-7; 13 bases match TRBD2. Germline V gives CDR1 SNHLY, CDR2 FYNNEI. The CDR3 has 15 amino acids. V lost 9 bases to trimming and J lost 1 base; unmatched junction nucleotides: 6. The CDR3 reads CASGTSGTRSYEQYF. The CDR3 DNA reads as TGTGCCAGTGGGACTAGCGGGACAAGATCCTACGAGCAGTACTTC.

The J gene is TRBJ2-7, the V gene TRBV7-2; TRBD2 matches 8 bases. The junction had 4 bases not matched to a gene; V was cut back by 6 bases and J by 0 bases. Germline V gene lookup returns CDR1 SGHTA and CDR2 FQGNSA. This CDR3 comprises 14 residues. CDR3 in amino acids: CASSLLAASYEQYF. In DNA, the CDR3 is TGTGCCAGCAGTTTACTAGCGGCCTCCTACGAGCAGTACTTC.

This rearrangement joins TRBV6-5 to TRBJ2-7; 7 bases are a match to TRBD2. J gave up 3 bases and V 7 bases, and 12 bases lay outside the gene matches. This CDR3 has 15 amino acids. Germline CDR1 MNHEY, CDR2 SVGAGI. The CDR3 sequence: CASTGAREGNYEQYF. CDR3 coding DNA: TGTGCCAGCACCGGAGCCAGGGAGGGGAACTACGAGCAGTACTTC.

The chain is built from TRBV7-2 and TRBJ1-1, with a weak D call TRBD1 (6 bases). Germline CDR1 and CDR2: SGHTA and FQGNSA. V lost 4 bases, J lost 8 bases, and 14 bases lay in between. The CDR3 sequence is 13 residues long. In DNA form, the CDR3 reads TGTGCCAGCAGCTCTACCAGGGGAGGGGAAGCTTTCTTT. Amino acid sequence: CASSSTRGGEAFF.

The V and J genes are TRBV6-6 and TRBJ1-1; D remains unclear. The length of the CDR3 is 13 residues. CDR1 is MNHNY, CDR2 SVGAGI, per germline (reference sequence). The ends were cut back, 2 bases at V and 5 bases at J, with 9 bases in the middle. The CDR3 sequence: CASSYPEGTEAFF. CDR3 DNA sequence: TGTGCCAGCAGTTACCCCGAGGGTACTGAAGCTTTCTTT.

The chain employs TRBV4-1 and TRBJ2-1; TRBD2 is a possible D gene (6 bases). The CDR3 spans 15 residues. V dropped 2 bases and J dropped 1 base, with 9 bases sitting between them. Germline values: CDR1 MGHRA, CDR2 YSYEKL. CDR3 DNA: TGCGCCAGCAGCCAACGGGAGAATTCCTACAATGAGCAGTTCTTC. This encodes CASSQRENSYNEQFF.

V usage is TRBV5-8 and J usage is TRBJ2-5, with 7 positions matching TRBD2. Germline CDR1 and CDR2: SGHTS and YDEGEE. The CDR3 extends over 15 amino acids. Trimming cost V 3 bases and J 4 bases; bases outside gene matches: 9. The CDR3 here is CASSSRGLAVETQYF. The CDR3 nucleotides are TGTGCCAGCAGCTCCAGAGGGCTAGCGGTAGAGACCCAGTACTTC.

The chain has TRBV19 and TRBJ1-5, with 9 bases fitting TRBD1. Germline CDR1 reads LNHDA; CDR2 reads SQIVND (reference sequence). V shed 10 bases and J 6 bases; nucleotides not matched to a gene: 7. This CDR3 region has 13 residues. The CDR3: CATADRGGQPQHF. CDR3 coding DNA: TGTGCCACCGCGGACAGGGGAGGTCAGCCCCAGCATTTT.

The chain uses TRBV7-2 and TRBJ1-1, with TRBD1 as a possible D gene (6 bases). Per the germline V gene, CDR1 is SGHTA and CDR2 is FQGNSA. This CDR3 comprises 12 residues. V shed 6 bases and J shed 5 bases, with 10 bases lying between them. The CDR3 protein is CASRQGPTEAFF. The CDR3 DNA is TGTGCCAGCAGACAGGGACCAACTGAAGCTTTCTTT.

The DNA for the CDR3 is TGTGCCAGCAGCCTGAGCGGGCCCTACGAGCAGTACTTC. Protein product: CASSLSGPYEQYF. The rearrangement uses TRBV6-5 and TRBJ2-7; tentatively, D is TRBD2 (6 bases). The ends were cut back, 6 bases at V and 2 bases at J, with 11 bases in the middle. The CDR3 extends over 13 amino acids. Germline CDR1 is MNHEY and CDR2 is SVGAGI.